This T cell receptor beta chain was recorded in a study of PD-1 blockade in mismatch repair-deficient tumors. The protocol was immunoSEQ multiplex PCR, while the TCRdb copy is restricted to in-frame clones and leaves out a portion. The sample holds some 130,000 clones, more than 70% seen once. The germline V gene has CDR1 SGHTA and CDR2 FQGNSA. The V and J ends lost 0 bases and 4 bases respectively, with 10 bases between them. The CDR3 length is 15 residues. This TCR came from an adult with mismatch repair-deficient cancer. The genes are TRBV7-2 and TRBJ2-1; D uncertain. The sample in question was peripheral blood, obtained 70 to 73 weeks after starting pembrolizumab. The CDR3 loop reads CASSLAEQVYNEQFF. The DNA for the CDR3 is TGTGCCAGCAGCTTAGCAGAGCAGGTGTACAATGAGCAGTTCTTC. Full variable domain (missing parts from reference TRBV7-2 and TRBJ2-1): GAGVSQSPSNKVTEKGKDVELRCDPISGHTALYWYRQSLGQGLEFLIYFQGNSAPDKSGLPSDRFSAERTGGSVSTLTIQRTQQEDSAVYLCASSLAEQVYNEQFFGPGTRLTVL.